The rows below give T cell receptor beta chains drawn from one sample of a study of blood T cell repertoires in COVID-19. Some clones are missing from TCRdb's copy, which holds only in-frame ones; the method was immunoSEQ multiplex PCR. Of 200,000 to 250,000 clones listed, 85% to 90% were seen once; the top ten hold about 2%. Sequenced input: peripheral blood. The receptors shown here come from a woman in her 50s with acute or convalescent COVID-19. CDR3s include the opening cysteine and the closing phenylalanine or tryptophan. D genes are given only for firm matches. Size is stated for part of the rows, as once, few or many counts, or as a class when the clone is expanded.

J gene | clone size | D gene | V gene | CDR3 protein | CDR3 DNA
TRBJ1-4 | . | TRBD1 | TRBV3-1/TRBV3-2 | CASSQDQWQGAANEKLFF | TGTGCCAGCAGCCAAGATCAGTGGCAGGGGGCGGCTAATGAAAAACTGTTTTTT
TRBJ1-1 | once | . | TRBV24-1 | CATSEYAGERGTEAFF | TGTGCCACCAGTGAGTACGCGGGGGAGCGAGGGACTGAAGCTTTCTTT
TRBJ2-7 | . | . | TRBV29-1 | CSVEDAGFEQYF | TGCAGCGTTGAAGATGCGGGTTTTGAGCAGTACTTC
TRBJ1-1 | . | . | TRBV11-3 | CASSLGSGGDTEAFF | TGTGCCAGCAGCTTAGGTTCGGGGGGTGACACTGAAGCTTTCTTT
TRBJ2-1 | . | . | TRBV6-2/TRBV6-3 | CASSPPRRPYNEQFF | TGTGCCAGCAGTCCGCCCCGGCGGCCCTACAATGAGCAGTTCTTC
TRBJ2-5 | once | TRBD2 | TRBV4-1 | CASSQDPLAGGRETQYF | TGCGCCAGCAGCCAAGATCCTCTAGCGGGGGGGCGTGAGACCCAGTACTTC
TRBJ2-1 | . | . | TRBV5-1 | CASSRPQGSEDNEQFF | TGCGCCAGCAGCAGGCCACAGGGTAGTGAGGACAATGAGCAGTTCTTC
TRBJ2-7 | once | . | TRBV30 | CAWSVRAGSYEQYF | TGTGCCTGGAGTGTACGGGCAGGGTCCTACGAGCAGTACTTC
TRBJ2-2 | once | TRBD1 | TRBV6-5 | CASSRQGVFTGELFF | TGTGCCAGCAGTCGACAGGGGGTTTTTACCGGGGAGCTGTTTTTT
TRBJ2-3 | few | . | TRBV11-2 | CASSLGQGNTQYF | TGTGCCAGCAGCTTAGGTCAGGGGAATACGCAGTATTTT
TRBJ1-2 | . | TRBD1 | TRBV10-3 | CAITSTGEHGYTF | TGTGCCATCACCTCGACAGGGGAGCATGGCTACACCTTC
TRBJ1-1 | . | TRBD1 | TRBV11-2 | CASSSAGTGVGTFF | TGTGCCAGCAGCTCAGCCGGGACAGGGGTGGGGACTTTCTTT
TRBJ2-2 | . | . | TRBV3-1/TRBV3-2 | CASSHYSPNTGELFF | TGTGCCAGCAGCCATTACAGCCCGAACACCGGGGAGCTGTTTTTT
TRBJ2-1 | . | TRBD2 | TRBV30 | CAWSRGGRERSEQFF | TGTGCCTGGAGTCGGGGCGGGAGGGAAAGGAGTGAGCAGTTCTTC